Listed here is a single T cell receptor beta chain. Its specificity is unknown. TCRdb's table, derived via immunoSEQ multiplex PCR, lists solely in-frame clones and lacks some. The repertoire has about 2.4 million clones, more than 85% of them found once; the top ten carry 0.35% to 0.45%. This record comes from a study of shared clonotypes between healthy human individuals. Looked up from germline, CDR1 is MDHEN and CDR2 is SYDVKM. V shed 6 bases, J shed 5 bases, and the junction held 8 bases outside the gene matches. CDR3 size: 14 residues. General study points: Relative to memory subsets, naive subsets generally showed larger estimated richness. Clonotypes which were not shared had lower generation probabilities than clonotypes that all four donors shared.

The TCR originated in a man between 18 and 35 years old in good health. Some clones in this sample may be carry-over from other donors' samples. Specimen: naive CD4+ T cells from PBMCs. Described subset: CD45RA+ positively selected. The chain employs TRBV28 and TRBJ2-7; 9 positions match TRBD1. CDR3 coding DNA: TGTGCCAGCAGAAAGACAGGGGGACACCACGAGCAGTACTTC. Protein sequence: CASRKTGGHHEQYF.